These 13 T cell receptor beta chains originate from one sample sequenced in a study of T cells after yellow fever vaccination. TCRdb re-called the 5' RACE reads through MiXCR, storing one row per CDR3 protein. The sample contains 140,000 to 150,000 distinct CDR3 sequences, under 8% of which appear only once. This material consisted of CD4+ T cells sorted from PBMCs, taken 10 days after the yellow fever booster vaccination. Receptors were obtained from a man younger than 40 who received the YFV17D yellow fever vaccine.

This clonotype showed up many times. The chain uses TRBV20-1 and TRBJ2-7; possible D gene TRBD1, 5 bases. Germline V gene sequence: CDR1 DFQATT, CDR2 SNEGSKA (reference sequence). The CDR3 contains 14 residues. Trimming cost V 6 bases and J 1 base, with 16 bases left between them. The CDR3 loop reads CSALSQGPSYEQYF. CDR3 DNA: TGCAGTGCCCTCTCCCAGGGCCCATCCTACGAGCAGTACTTC.

This clonotype was seen only a few times. The J gene is TRBJ2-1, the V gene TRBV7-2; D is possibly TRBD1 or TRBD2 (6 bases each). CDR3 size: 14 residues. V shed 5 bases and J shed 4 bases, with 12 bases lying between them. CDR1 is SGHTA, CDR2 FQGNSA, per germline. CDR3: CASSRGTPYNEQFF. DNA for the CDR3: TGTGCCAGCAGCCGCGGGACACCTTACAATGAGCAGTTCTTC. The full variable domain, with the rest looked up from reference TRBV7-2 and TRBJ2-1, is GAGVSQSPSNKVTEKGKDVELRCDPISGHTALYWYRQSLGQGLEFLIYFQGNSAPDKSGLPSDRFSAERTGGSVSTLTIQRTQQEDSAVYLCASSRGTPYNEQFFGPGTRLTVL.

Only a few counts were recorded for this clonotype. J is TRBJ2-6 and V is TRBV20-1; unclear D gene. The CDR3 sequence is 16 residues long. V lost 3 bases and J lost 2, with 14 bases in between. From germline, CDR1 is DFQATT and CDR2 SNEGSKA (reference sequence). CDR3 coding DNA: TGCAGTGCTAGGACCAATGGGGTAACTGGGGCCAACGTCCTGACTTTC. Its protein product is CSARTNGVTGANVLTF.

This clonotype was seen many times. The chain uses TRBV24-1 and TRBJ2-1; D call uncertain. Germline CDR1 reads KGHDR; CDR2 reads SFDVKD. The V end lost 3 bases, the J end lost 5 bases, and 7 bases lay between the germline ends. CDR3 length: 13 amino acids. Written as DNA, the CDR3 is TGTGCCACCAGTGATGTCACCAACAATGAGCAGTTCTTC. It is translated as CATSDVTNNEQFF.

This clonotype was seen a few times. The chain has TRBV20-1 and TRBJ2-1; the match to TRBD2 covers 13 bases. Germline V gene sequence: CDR1 DFQATT, CDR2 SNEGSKA (reference sequence). The V segment lost 6 bases and the J segment 10 bases; nucleotides outside the gene matches: 9. The CDR3 has 14 amino acids. The CDR3: CSAPWTSGSKEQFF. The CDR3 DNA is TGCAGTGCCCCTTGGACTAGCGGGAGTAAAGAGCAGTTCTTC.

In its sample, this clonotype was seen many times. The DNA for the CDR3 is TGTGCCAGCAAACTCAGGGGGAAATACACTGAAGCTTTCTTT. Encoded protein: CASKLRGKYTEAFF. The V gene is TRBV27, the J gene TRBJ1-1; 7 bases are shared with TRBD1. Trimming took 7 bases from V and 3 from J; bases not matched to a gene: 8. The CDR3 spans 14 residues. Germline assignment: CDR1 MNHEY and CDR2 SMNVEV (reference sequence).

This clonotype was observed many times. This rearrangement joins TRBV2 to TRBJ2-3; TRBD2 might be the D (6 bases). Germline V gene data show CDR1 as SNHLY and CDR2 as FYNNEI. Trimming cost V 7 bases and J 0 bases, with 17 bases left between them. The length of the CDR3 is 16 residues. DNA of the CDR3: TGTGCCAGCATGCTGAGGGCTAGCGCCAGCACAGATACGCAGTATTTT. Translated, it gives CASMLRASASTDTQYF.

This clonotype has a count of ten or more. The rearrangement uses TRBV25-1 and TRBJ1-4; the match to TRBD1 covers 9 bases. The germline CDR1 and CDR2 sequences are MGHDK and SYGVNS. There are 15 residues in the CDR3. V lost 6 bases to trimming and J lost 10 bases; unmatched junction nucleotides: 12. DNA for the CDR3: TGTGCCAGCAGGCCGCTGGGACAGGGCTCCGGAAAACTGTTTTTT. It codes for CASRPLGQGSGKLFF.

This clonotype appeared once. This may be a read error: a much more frequent sequence differs by one nucleotide. The chain couples TRBV12-3 or TRBV12-4 to TRBJ2-7, with D unclear. CDR3 length: 14 residues. Trimming cost V 7 bases and J 0 bases, with 13 bases left between them. CDR3 sequence (DNA): TGTGCCAGCACCATCTATCAGGCCTCCTACGAGCAGTACTTC. It specifies CASTIYQASYEQYF.

This clonotype was seen repeatedly, ten times or more. The chain has TRBV7-2 and TRBJ1-5, with D hard to call. Germline values: CDR1 SGHTA, CDR2 FQGNSA. This CDR3 region has 12 residues. The V and J ends lost 5 bases and 4 bases respectively, with 6 bases between them. The CDR3 region is CASSPQNQPQHF. The CDR3 nucleotides read TGTGCCAGCAGCCCCCAAAATCAGCCCCAGCATTTT.

This clonotype was seen many times. The genes are TRBV24-1 and TRBJ2-1, with D perhaps TRBD2 (5 bases). The CDR3 has 15 amino acids. Trimming stripped 9 bases from V and 0 bases from J, with 14 bases between. From germline, CDR1 is KGHDR and CDR2 SFDVKD. For the CDR3, the DNA is TGTGCCACCTCTTCCTTGGGAGCCTCCTACAATGAGCAGTTCTTC. As protein: CATSSLGASYNEQFF.

This clonotype came up many times. The rearrangement uses TRBV10-3 and TRBJ2-7, with 8 bases identical to TRBD1. Germline CDR1 is ENHRY and CDR2 is SYGVKD. The J segment lost 6 bases and the V segment lost 8 bases, leaving 12 bases of the junction unmatched. The CDR3 loop spans 14 amino acids. The CDR3 nucleotides read TGTGCCATCGGATCCGGGACAGGTTCCCCCGAGCAGTACTTC. It yields the protein CAIGSGTGSPEQYF.

This clonotype appeared a few times. The V call is TRBV7-2, the J call TRBJ1-5; the D is unclear. The V end was cut by 2 bases, the J end by 0 bases, with 5 bases between. CDR3 length: 14 amino acids. Germline V CDR1 and CDR2: SGHTA, FQGNSA. Here the CDR3 DNA reads TGTGCCAGCAGCTTATCTTCTAGCAATCAGCCCCAGCATTTT. Translating gives CASSLSSSNQPQHF.